This paragraph reports one TCR beta chain. The data were taken from a study of cytotoxic CD8 clonotypes in ibrutinib-treated CLL. Assay: immunoSEQ multiplex PCR; the TCRdb copy retains only in-frame clones and omits some. The sample holds more than 85,000 clones; around four fifths are singletons and the top ten take 32%. The CDR3 extends over 14 amino acids. In germline, CDR1 is SEHNR, CDR2 FQNEAQ (reference sequence). V trimming: 5 bases; J trimming: 3 bases; junction bases outside the gene matches: 7. This receptor was obtained from a human donor with chronic lymphocytic leukemia. The material sequenced was PBMCs, taken after 12 months of ibrutinib treatment. This sequence joins TRBV7-9 and TRBJ2-7; TRBD2 matches 7 bases. CDR3 region: CASSTAGGDYEQYF. DNA of the CDR3: TGTGCCAGCAGCACAGCTGGGGGGGACTACGAGCAGTACTTC.